The 17 T cell receptor beta chains below were found in one sample sequenced in a study of tumor-infiltrating lymphocytes in glioblastoma multiforme. TCRB libraries came from RNA via three nested multiplex PCR rounds. TCRdb re-called the multiplex PCR reads through MiXCR, storing one row per CDR3 protein. The sample contains roughly 15,000 distinct CDR3 sequences, about 69% of which appear only once. Sequenced: brain tumor tissue. These receptors all stem from a male donor with glioblastoma.

As to this clonotype: At one of its ends the junction is not consistent with the germline gene, which may arise from a read error. This chain connects TRBV11-3 to TRBJ2-5; 10 bases align to TRBD2. The CDR3 spans 14 residues. Germline CDR1 is SGHNT and CDR2 is YENEEA. In DNA form, the CDR3 reads TGTGCCGGCAGCAGCGGGAGGGCCTCAGAGACCCAGTACTTC. Translation gives CAGSSGRASETQYF. Using reference TRBV11-3 and TRBJ2-5 for the parts outside the CDR3, the full variable domain is EAGVVQSPRYKIIEKKQPVAFWCNPISGHNTLYWYLQNLGQGPELLIRYENEEAVDDSQLPKDRFSAERLKGVDSTLKIQPAELGDSAVYLCAGSSGRASETQYFGPGTRLLVL.

This clonotype was counted only a few times. This rearrangement joins TRBV12-3 or TRBV12-4 to TRBJ2-7; 11 bases fit TRBD2. This CDR3 comprises 15 residues. The V gene end was trimmed by 6 bases and the J gene end by 2 bases; junction bases not matched to a gene: 6. The CDR3 reads CASRPTSGGTYEQYF. CDR3 sequence (DNA): TGTGCCAGCAGGCCTACTAGCGGGGGCACCTACGAGCAGTACTTC.

This chain connects TRBV6-5 to TRBJ2-2; unclear D gene. There are 14 residues in the CDR3. V dropped 1 base and J dropped 4 bases, with 7 bases sitting between them. Germline loops: CDR1 MNHEY, CDR2 SVGAGI. The CDR3 nucleotides are TGTGCCAGCAGTTACTGGGCCAGCACCGGGGAGCTGTTTTTT. It translates to CASSYWASTGELFF.

This chain joins TRBV20-1 and TRBJ2-1; 9 bases fit TRBD2. CDR1 DFQATT and CDR2 SNEGSKA come from the germline V gene (reference sequence). After removal of 0 bases from V and 7 bases from J, the junction contained 7 bases not matched to a gene. The CDR3 loop spans 15 amino acids. This CDR3 is CSARDGAGGRNEQFF. CDR3 sequence (DNA): TGCAGTGCTAGAGATGGGGCGGGAGGGAGGAATGAGCAGTTCTTC.

V gene TRBV20-1 combines with J gene TRBJ2-1; the match to TRBD1 covers 7 bases. There are 15 residues in the CDR3. After removal of 6 bases from V and 0 bases from J, the junction contained 8 bases not matched to a gene. Germline assignment: CDR1 DFQATT and CDR2 SNEGSKA (reference sequence). The CDR3, as DNA: TGCAGTGCCCATACAGGGGCAAACTCCTACAATGAGCAGTTCTTC. It specifies CSAHTGANSYNEQFF.

The chain employs TRBV6-5 and TRBJ1-2, with D hard to call. Germline values: CDR1 MNHEY, CDR2 SVGAGI. V lost 8 bases, J lost 8 bases, and 15 bases lay in between. This CDR3 is 12 amino acids long. CDR3 in DNA: TGTGCCAGCCAGTCCCAATCTAGGGGCTACACCTTC. It specifies CASQSQSRGYTF.

This clonotype was found a few times. The chain links TRBV11-2 to TRBJ1-1; TRBD1 aligns across 11 bases. After removal of 5 bases from V and 4 bases from J, the junction contained 6 bases not matched to a gene. Germline V lookup: CDR1 SGHAT, CDR2 FQNNGV. The CDR3 extends over 15 amino acids. The CDR3 sequence is CASSPKGQGGTEAFF. CDR3 DNA sequence: TGTGCCAGCAGCCCAAAGGGACAGGGGGGCACTGAAGCTTTCTTT.

This clonotype occurred once. One end of the junction fails to match germline, which may point to a read error. The chain carries TRBV11-3 and TRBJ1-2, with unresolved D. The CDR3 is 12 residues long. Germline-derived CDR1 and CDR2 are SGHNT and YENEEA. The CDR3 sequence is CASSQASYGYIF. CDR3 DNA: TGTGCCAGCAGTCAGGCTTCCTATGGCTACATCTTC.

This clonotype is labeled large. The chain is built from TRBV11-2 and TRBJ2-2; D might be TRBD1 or TRBD2, each matching 5 bases. The CDR3 is made up of 17 amino acids. Germline assignment: CDR1 SGHAT and CDR2 FQNNGV. Deletions cut 4 bases from V and 1 base from J, with 16 bases between. The CDR3 DNA follows: TGTGCCAGCAGCTCGAGGGTTCAGGGTCAGAACACCGGGGAGCTGTTTTTT. Protein sequence: CASSSRVQGQNTGELFF. Full variable domain (rest looked up from reference TRBV11-2 and TRBJ2-2): EAGVAQSPRYKIIEKRQSVAFWCNPISGHATLYWYQQILGQGPKLLIQFQNNGVVDDSQLPKDRFSAERLKGVDSTLKIQPAKLEDSAVYLCASSSRVQGQNTGELFFGEGSRLTVL.

About this clonotype: An end of the junction does not agree with germline; a read error may underlie this. The chain links TRBV5-3 to TRBJ1-1; D not certain. TRBV5-3 is treated as an ORF (open reading frame) with a function not yet certain. This CDR3 contains 14 residues. The CDR3 region is CARGLEMAQRKVFF. DNA for the CDR3: TGTGCCAGAGGCTTGGAAATGGCCCAGCGGAAAGTTTTCTTT.

Only a few counts were recorded for this clonotype. The chain combines TRBV5-8 with TRBJ1-6; tentatively, D is TRBD1 (5 bases). The germline gives CDR1 SGHTS, CDR2 YDEGEE. This CDR3 contains 14 residues. V lost 6 bases to trimming and J lost 9 bases, with 16 bases between them. As DNA, the CDR3 is TGTGCCAGCAACTTCTTGGACGGGGGTTCACCCCTCCACTTT. Translation gives CASNFLDGGSPLHF. Together with reference TRBV5-8 and TRBJ1-6, the CDR3 gives the full variable domain: EAGVTQSPTHLIKTRGQQATLRCSPISGHTSVYWYQQALGLGLQFLLWYDEGEERNRGNFPPRFSGRQFPNYSSELNVNALELEDSALYLCASNFLDGGSPLHFGNGTRLTVT.

This rearrangement joins TRBV11-1 to TRBJ2-2; D possibly matches TRBD1 or TRBD2 (5 bases each). CDR3 length equals 15 residues. The germline CDR1 and CDR2 sequences are SGHAT and FQDESV (reference sequence). Trimming pared 4 bases from V and 15 bases from J, leaving 24 bases between. Written as DNA, the CDR3 is TGTGCCAGCAGCTCGATGGCGACGGACACCGGGGATGTGTTTTTT. It is translated as CASSSMATDTGDVFF. Filled out from reference TRBV11-1 and TRBJ2-2, the complete variable domain reads EAEVAQSPRYKITEKSQAVAFWCDPISGHATLYWYRQILGQGPELLVQFQDESVVDDSQLPKDRFSAERLKGVDSTLKIQPAELGDSAMYLCASSSMATDTGDVFFGEGSRLTVL.

This rearrangement joins TRBV20-1 to TRBJ2-1; D possibly matches TRBD1 or TRBD2 (7 bases each). CDR1 and CDR2 (germline): DFQATT, SNEGSKA (reference sequence). Trimming pared 8 bases from V and 7 bases from J, leaving 21 bases between. This CDR3 spans 14 amino acids. The DNA of the CDR3 is TGCAGTCTGGGGGGGGGACAGTTTTCTAATGAGCAGTTCTTC. As protein: CSLGGGQFSNEQFF.

For this clonotype: Germline and junction disagree at one end, which may indicate a read error. The J gene is TRBJ2-1, the V gene TRBV20-1, with D uncertain. Germline CDR1 is DFQATT and CDR2 is SNEGSKA (reference sequence). The CDR3 spans 12 residues. The CDR3 DNA follows: TGCAGTGCTCAGCCACAGTACAACGGGCAGCTCTTC. It codes for CSAQPQYNGQLF.

J is TRBJ1-2 and V is TRBV20-1; 7 bases are a match to TRBD1. V lost 1 base to trimming and J lost 4 bases; unmatched junction nucleotides: 12. CDR1 and CDR2 (germline): DFQATT, SNEGSKA (reference sequence). The CDR3 sequence is 16 residues long. Written as DNA, the CDR3 is TGCAGTGCTAGAGCTCAAGGGAAAAACAGGGGCTATGGCTACACCTTC. It is translated as CSARAQGKNRGYGYTF.

A word on this clonotype: Sequence at one end of the junction differs from germline and may be a read error. The chain carries TRBV20-1 and TRBJ2-5; TRBD1 matches at 9 bases. The germline CDR1 and CDR2 sequences are DFQATT and SNEGSKA (reference sequence). This CDR3 comprises 16 residues. CDR3 bases: TGCAGTGCTAGAGACGGGACAGGGTGGGTTCGACAGACCCAGCTCTTC. This translates into CSARDGTGWVRQTQLF.

As regards this clonotype: One end of the junction does not line up with germline, which may come from a read error. J is TRBJ2-1 and V is TRBV30, with D uncertain. In germline, CDR1 is GTSNPN, CDR2 SVGIG (reference sequence). This CDR3 contains 12 residues. CDR3 nucleotides: TGTGCCTGGAGTGTACGTGAATTTGTGCAGTTCTTT. It is translated as CAWSVREFVQFF.